Here is one T cell receptor (beta chain) with its context. Its antigen is unidentified. The authors isolated CD4+ T cells after around nine days of culture. Two doses of BNT162b2 or mRNA-1273 vaccine were administered to participants. These data come from a study of vaccination effects on CD4 cells after COVID-19. Clones were read by immunoSEQ multiplex PCR, and TCRdb kept only the in-frame ones, dropping some. The data contain about 73,000 clones, over 65% of them singletons. The CDR3 contains 17 residues. The V and J ends lost 4 bases and 7 bases respectively, with 23 bases between them. Germline V lookup: CDR1 MGHRA, CDR2 YSYEKL.

Sequencing was performed on CD4+ T cells from PBMCs cultured without peptide, taken after COVID-19 vaccination. The chain carries TRBV4-1 and TRBJ2-1; tentatively, D is TRBD2 (7 bases). The TCR originated in a human donor who received a COVID-19 vaccine. As DNA, the CDR3 is TGCGCCAGCAGCCTTACGTACCCTTCGGGGGGCGTGAATGAGCAGTTCTTC. Its protein is CASSLTYPSGGVNEQFF.